This is a list of T cell receptor beta chains from one sample in a study of beta chain features in type 1 diabetes. Some clones are missing from TCRdb's copy, which holds only in-frame ones; the method was immunoSEQ multiplex PCR. This table has 300,000 to 350,000 clones, 8% appearing once. The sequencing input was central memory CD4+ T cells from blood. These receptors were taken from a young woman in good health. Each CDR3 is given with its conserved first and last residue. D genes are given only for firm matches. The listing skips clone size in some rows; elsewhere it reads once, few, many or a size class.

TRBD2	-	TRBV9	TRBJ2-3	TGTGCCAGCAGCGTAGTGGCGGGAGGTCCCACAGATACGCAGTATTTT	CASSVVAGGPTDTQYF
TRBD1	many	TRBV19	TRBJ1-1	TGTGCCAGTAGTGACAGGGGAGCTTTCTTT	CASSDRGAFF
TRBD2	few	TRBV7-9	TRBJ2-5	TGTGCCAGCAGCTTAGGCGGGGGATGGGAGACCCAGTACTTC	CASSLGGGWETQYF
-	-	TRBV4-2	TRBJ1-2	TGTGCCAGCAGCCAAGATATCAGGACAGAATACTATGGCTACACCTTC	CASSQDIRTEYYGYTF
TRBD1	-	TRBV18	TRBJ2-3	TGTGCCAGCTCACCACAGGGGGCACTCACAGATACGCAGTATTTT	CASSPQGALTDTQYF
-	few	TRBV7-8	TRBJ2-7	TGTGCCAGCAGCTTAGCGGAGTTGTTGTCCTACGAGCAGTACTTC	CASSLAELLSYEQYF
-	few	TRBV29-1	TRBJ1-2	TGCAGCGTTGAAGACTCTCGGGGTGCGGGCTACACCTTC	CSVEDSRGAGYTF
TRBD2	-	TRBV28	TRBJ2-5	TGTGCCAGCAGGGGAGGGGAGACCCAGTACTTC	CASRGGETQYF
TRBD2	few	TRBV18	TRBJ2-1	TGTGCCAGCTCCCGCTGGGGGCCTAGCGGGAGTGCGGGGAATGAGCAGTTCTTC	CASSRWGPSGSAGNEQFF
TRBD2	many	TRBV4-2	TRBJ2-7	TGTGCCAGCAGCCAAGATAGCGGGAGGCTCTCCTACGAGCAGTACTTC	CASSQDSGRLSYEQYF
-	few	TRBV28	TRBJ2-7	TGTGCCAGCAGTTTACAAGGGTACTCGTCCTACGAGCAGTACTTC	CASSLQGYSSYEQYF
-	-	TRBV10-3	TRBJ2-7	TGTGCCATCAGGGGGCCCCAGGGCTACGAGCAGTACTTC	CAIRGPQGYEQYF
-	few	TRBV5-4	TRBJ1-1	TGTGCCAGCAGCAAAACGGGATATCTCACCCTAGGTACTGAAGCTTTCTTT	CASSKTGYLTLGTEAFF
TRBD2	many	TRBV28	TRBJ2-7	TGTGCCAGCAGTTTACCTACTAGCGGGATCGGAGAGCAGTACTTC	CASSLPTSGIGEQYF
TRBD2	few	TRBV2	TRBJ2-3	TGTGCCAGCAGTGCACTAGCGGGAGGGCCCAGCACAGATACGCAGTATTTT	CASSALAGGPSTDTQYF
TRBD1	few	TRBV28	TRBJ2-1	TGTGCCAGCAGCCCTAGTGGGACAGGAGGAAATGAGCAGTTCTTC	CASSPSGTGGNEQFF
TRBD2	-	TRBV4-2	TRBJ2-5	TGTGCCAGCAGCCCTTCTAGCGGGTTAGAGACCCAGTACTTC	CASSPSSGLETQYF
TRBD1	few	TRBV7-2	TRBJ1-2	TGTGCCAGCAGCGTACAGGGGGTTCTCCGCAAGGGCTACACCTTC	CASSVQGVLRKGYTF
TRBD1	few	TRBV7-3	TRBJ2-6	TGTGCCAGCAGCATGGCCAGGGGGCTGACCTTCTCTGGGGCCAACGTCCTGACTTTC	CASSMARGLTFSGANVLTF
TRBD1	few	TRBV29-1	TRBJ1-2	TGCAGCGTTGTGGGCAGGGGGCGCGGCTATGGCTACACCTTC	CSVVGRGRGYGYTF
-	few	TRBV11-1	TRBJ2-5	TGTGCCAGCAGCTTAGGTCTGAAAGAGACCCAGTACTTC	CASSLGLKETQYF
-	many	TRBV9	TRBJ2-1	TGTGCCAGCAGCGTAGCATCTAGCAATGAGCAGTTCTTC	CASSVASSNEQFF
-	few	TRBV4-3	TRBJ2-3	TGCGCCAGCAGCCAAGCGTTGGGGATTTCTAGCACAGATACGCAGTATTTT	CASSQALGISSTDTQYF
TRBD1	few	TRBV14	TRBJ2-5	TGTGCCAGCAGCCACCTAAAGGACAGGGGTGAGCAGTACTTC	CASSHLKDRGEQYF
-	-	TRBV6-6	TRBJ1-3	TGTGCCACCGGCTGGGTCTCTGGAAACACCATATATTTT	CATGWVSGNTIYF
TRBD1	many	TRBV28	TRBJ2-7	TGTGCCAGCAGCCCGGGACAGCGAGTCGAGCAGTACTTC	CASSPGQRVEQYF
TRBD1	few	TRBV6-1	TRBJ2-7	TGTGCCACCAGTAGCAGGGACAGGGGGTCCTACGAGCAGTACTTC	CATSSRDRGSYEQYF
-	many	TRBV19	TRBJ1-4	TGTGCCAGTAGTGCGGGGTTACCGAATGAAAAACTGTTTTTT	CASSAGLPNEKLFF
-	-	TRBV5-4	TRBJ1-2	TGTGCCAGCAGGCCCCAGGGCAGTGGCGGCTATGGCTACACCTTC	CASRPQGSGGYGYTF
-	-	TRBV18	TRBJ2-3	TGTGCCAGCTCACCAGATACCAACACAGATACGCAGTATTTT	CASSPDTNTDTQYF
-	many	TRBV28	TRBJ1-2	TGTGCCAGCAGCCGTACAGGTCGCTATGGCTACACCTTC	CASSRTGRYGYTF
-	many	TRBV29-1	TRBJ2-3	TGCAGCGTTGCGGAAAACACAGATACGCAGTATTTT	CSVAENTDTQYF
-	-	TRBV7-8	TRBJ2-1	TGTGCCAGCAGCCTAGGGGAGTCAACCTACAATGAGCAGTTCTTC	CASSLGESTYNEQFF
-	-	TRBV28	TRBJ1-3	-	CASILGQQPGNTIYF
-	few	TRBV6-5	TRBJ1-5	TGTGCCAGCAGTTACTCGAAGCACCAGCCCCAGCATTTT	CASSYSKHQPQHF
-	few	TRBV5-1	TRBJ2-7	TGCGCCAGCAGCTTGTTCCCAGGTAATGAGCAGTACTTC	CASSLFPGNEQYF
TRBD1	few	TRBV27	TRBJ1-2	TGTGCCAGCAGTGGACAGGGAAACCGCTATGGCTACACCTTC	CASSGQGNRYGYTF
-	few	TRBV11-3	TRBJ2-3	TGTGCCAGCAGCTTAGTAAGGCTTAGCACAGATACGCAGTATTTT	CASSLVRLSTDTQYF
TRBD2	-	TRBV27	TRBJ2-1	TGTGCCAGCAGTTTAAGTCGCGGCGGGAGGGCCAGCAATGAGCAGTTCTTC	CASSLSRGGRASNEQFF
-	few	TRBV7-2	TRBJ2-3	TGTGCCAGCAGCCCGGGGACCGTTTCAGATACGCAGTATTTT	CASSPGTVSDTQYF
-	-	TRBV5-4	TRBJ2-1	TGTGCCAGCAGCTTGGTTCGGGGGACGGCAATTCCGGGTGAGCAGTTCTTC	CASSLVRGTAIPGEQFF